This TCR beta chain was obtained from a study of blood T cell repertoires in COVID-19. At the level of the study: The United States, Italy and Spain were the sources of the acute and convalescent COVID-19 samples. T cells, B-cell-depleted T cells, or PBMCs supplied cDNA or gDNA.

Germline lookup yields CDR1 MNHEY and CDR2 SMNVEV (reference sequence). This CDR3 contains 15 residues. V gave up 3 bases and J gave up 5 bases, with 13 bases separating them. As originally analysed: The authors estimated nucleated cell counts from reference gene primer amplification. Measured with immunoSEQ multiplex PCR; TCRdb has only the in-frame clones, and not every one. V, J and clone size derive from that table, while D and trimming were established from the DNA sequence. The sample carries about 31,000 clones, about nine tenths recorded once. The sequencing input was peripheral blood. The origin of this receptor is a human donor in a cohort sampled during active COVID-19. The rearrangement joins TRBV27 to TRBJ1-4; no clear D. In DNA, the CDR3 is TGTGCCAGCAGTTTCTCCGGCTCGGGAAATGAAAAACTGTTTTTT. Residues: CASSFSGSGNEKLFF.